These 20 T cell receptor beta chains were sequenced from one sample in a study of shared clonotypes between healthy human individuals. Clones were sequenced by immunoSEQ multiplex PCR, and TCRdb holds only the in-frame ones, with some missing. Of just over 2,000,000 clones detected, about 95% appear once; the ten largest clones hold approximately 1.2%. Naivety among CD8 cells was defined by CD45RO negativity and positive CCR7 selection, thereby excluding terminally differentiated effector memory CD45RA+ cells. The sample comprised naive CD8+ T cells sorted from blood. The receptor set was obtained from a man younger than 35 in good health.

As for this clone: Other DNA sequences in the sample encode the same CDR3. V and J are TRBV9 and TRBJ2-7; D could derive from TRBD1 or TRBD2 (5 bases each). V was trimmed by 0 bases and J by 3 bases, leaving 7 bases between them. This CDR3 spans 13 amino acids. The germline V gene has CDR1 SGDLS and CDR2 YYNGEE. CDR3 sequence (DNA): TGTGCCAGCAGCGTAGGAGGGGTCTACGAGCAGTACTTC. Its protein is CASSVGGVYEQYF.

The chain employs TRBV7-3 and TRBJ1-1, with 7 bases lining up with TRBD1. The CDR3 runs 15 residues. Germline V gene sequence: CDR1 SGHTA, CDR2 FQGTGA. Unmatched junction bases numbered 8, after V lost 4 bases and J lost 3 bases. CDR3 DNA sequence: TGTGCCAGCAGCTCCTCGACAGGGAGGCACACTGAAGCTTTCTTT. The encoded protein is CASSSSTGRHTEAFF.

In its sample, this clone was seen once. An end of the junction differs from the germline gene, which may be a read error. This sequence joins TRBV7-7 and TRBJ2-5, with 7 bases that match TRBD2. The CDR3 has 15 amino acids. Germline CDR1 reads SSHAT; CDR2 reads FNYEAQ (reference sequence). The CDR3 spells CASTLHAGDQETQYF. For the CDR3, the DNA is TGTGCTAGCACCCTTCACGCGGGGGACCAAGAGACCCAGTACTTC.

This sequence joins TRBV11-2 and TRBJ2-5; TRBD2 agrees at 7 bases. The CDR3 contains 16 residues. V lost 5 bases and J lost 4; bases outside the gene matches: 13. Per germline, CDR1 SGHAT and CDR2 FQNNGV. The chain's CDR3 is CASSPYGGFVRETQYF. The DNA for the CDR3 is TGTGCCAGCAGCCCCTACGGGGGGTTTGTGCGAGAGACCCAGTACTTC.

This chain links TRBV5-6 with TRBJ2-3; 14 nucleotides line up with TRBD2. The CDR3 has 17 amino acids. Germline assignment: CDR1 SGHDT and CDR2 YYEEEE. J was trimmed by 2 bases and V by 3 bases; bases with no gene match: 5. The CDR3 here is CASSSGLAGGTTDTQYF. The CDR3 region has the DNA TGTGCCAGCAGCTCTGGACTAGCGGGGGGTACCACAGATACGCAGTATTTT.

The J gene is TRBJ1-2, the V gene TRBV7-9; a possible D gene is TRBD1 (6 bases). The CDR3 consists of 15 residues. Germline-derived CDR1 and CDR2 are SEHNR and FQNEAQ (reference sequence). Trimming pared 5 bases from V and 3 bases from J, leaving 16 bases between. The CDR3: CASSKPVGADYGYTF. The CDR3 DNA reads TGTGCCAGCAGCAAACCCGTGGGGGCTGACTATGGCTACACCTTC.

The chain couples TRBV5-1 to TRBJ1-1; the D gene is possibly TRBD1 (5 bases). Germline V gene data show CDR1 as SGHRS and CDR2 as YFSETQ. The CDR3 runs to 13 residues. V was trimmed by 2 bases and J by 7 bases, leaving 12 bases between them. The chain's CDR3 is CASSFWGEGEAFF. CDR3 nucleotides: TGCGCCAGCAGCTTTTGGGGGGAAGGTGAAGCTTTCTTT. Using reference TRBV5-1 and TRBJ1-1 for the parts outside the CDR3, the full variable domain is KAGVTQTPRYLIKTRGQQVTLSCSPISGHRSVSWYQQTPGQGLQFLFEYFSETQRNKGNFPGRFSGRQFSNSRSEMNVSTLELGDSALYLCASSFWGEGEAFFGQGTRLTVV.

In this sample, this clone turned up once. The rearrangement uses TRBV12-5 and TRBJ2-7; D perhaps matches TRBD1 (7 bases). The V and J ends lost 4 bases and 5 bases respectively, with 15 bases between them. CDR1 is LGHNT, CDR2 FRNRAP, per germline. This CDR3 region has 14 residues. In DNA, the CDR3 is TGTGCTAGTGGTTCAGACAGGGAGGCCCACGAGCAGTACTTC. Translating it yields CASGSDREAHEQYF.

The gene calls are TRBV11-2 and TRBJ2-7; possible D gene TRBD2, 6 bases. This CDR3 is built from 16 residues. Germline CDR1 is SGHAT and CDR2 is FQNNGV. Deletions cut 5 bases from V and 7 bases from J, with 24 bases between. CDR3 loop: CASSLGLGLNFQEQYF. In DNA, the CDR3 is TGTGCCAGCAGCCTAGGACTGGGACTCAACTTTCAGGAGCAGTACTTC.

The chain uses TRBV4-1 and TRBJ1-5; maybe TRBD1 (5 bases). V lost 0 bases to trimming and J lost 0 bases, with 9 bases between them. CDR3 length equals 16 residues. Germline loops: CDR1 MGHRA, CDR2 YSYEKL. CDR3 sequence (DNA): TGCGCCAGCAGCCAAGAGGGAAGGGGTAGCAATCAGCCCCAGCATTTT. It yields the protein CASSQEGRGSNQPQHF.

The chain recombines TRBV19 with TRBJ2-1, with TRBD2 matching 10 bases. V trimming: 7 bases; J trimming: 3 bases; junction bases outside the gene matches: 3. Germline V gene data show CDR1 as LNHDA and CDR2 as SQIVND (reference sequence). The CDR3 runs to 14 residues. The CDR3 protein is CASTASGSYNEQFF. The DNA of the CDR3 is TGTGCCAGTACTGCTAGCGGGAGCTACAATGAGCAGTTCTTC. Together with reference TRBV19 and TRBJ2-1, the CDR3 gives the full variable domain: DGGITQSPKYLFRKEGQNVTLSCEQNLNHDAMYWYRQDPGQGLRLIYYSQIVNDFQKGDIAEGYSVSREKKESFPLTVTSAQKNPTAFYLCASTASGSYNEQFFGPGTRLTVL.

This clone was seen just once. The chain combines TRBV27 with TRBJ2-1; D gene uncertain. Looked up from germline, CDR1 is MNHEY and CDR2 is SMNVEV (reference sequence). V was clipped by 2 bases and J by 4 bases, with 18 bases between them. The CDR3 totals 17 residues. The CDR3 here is CASSLTPPETPYNEQFF. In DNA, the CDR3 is TGTGCCAGCAGTTTAACACCGCCCGAAACTCCGTACAATGAGCAGTTCTTC.

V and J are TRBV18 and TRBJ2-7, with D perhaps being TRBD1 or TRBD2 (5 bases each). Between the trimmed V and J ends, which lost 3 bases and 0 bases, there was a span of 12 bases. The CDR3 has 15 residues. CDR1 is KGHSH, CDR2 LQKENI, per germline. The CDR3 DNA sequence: TGTGCCAGCTCACCCCCACCAGGGAGCTCCTACGAGCAGTACTTC. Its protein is CASSPPPGSSYEQYF.

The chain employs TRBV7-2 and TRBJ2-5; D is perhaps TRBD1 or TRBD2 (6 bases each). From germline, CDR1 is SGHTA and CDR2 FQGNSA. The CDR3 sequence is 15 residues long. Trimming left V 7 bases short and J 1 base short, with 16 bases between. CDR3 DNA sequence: TGTGCCAGCACCTCGGGGGCGGGGCCCCAAGAGACCCAGTACTTC. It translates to CASTSGAGPQETQYF.

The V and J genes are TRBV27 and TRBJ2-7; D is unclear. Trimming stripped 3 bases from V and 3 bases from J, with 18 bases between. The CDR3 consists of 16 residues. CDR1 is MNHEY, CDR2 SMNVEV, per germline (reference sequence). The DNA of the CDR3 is TGTGCCAGCAGTTTCTCGACCGGCAGTACTATCTACGAGCAGTACTTC. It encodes CASSFSTGSTIYEQYF.

In nucleotides, the CDR3 is TGTGCCAGCAGCCCCTCCCCCGGGACAGCGTACAATGAGCAGTTCTTC. Amino acids: CASSPSPGTAYNEQFF. This rearrangement joins TRBV7-9 to TRBJ2-1, with 7 positions matching TRBD1. This CDR3 comprises 16 residues. With V trimmed by 5 bases and J by 4 bases, 11 bases remained unmatched. Germline V gives CDR1 SEHNR, CDR2 FQNEAQ (reference sequence).

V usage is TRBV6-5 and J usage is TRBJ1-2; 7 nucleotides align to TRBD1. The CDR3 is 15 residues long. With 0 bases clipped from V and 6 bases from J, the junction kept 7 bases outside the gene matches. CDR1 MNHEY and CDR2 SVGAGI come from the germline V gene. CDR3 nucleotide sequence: TGTGCCAGCAGTTACTCGTTAGGGGGCGGGGATGGCTACACCTTC. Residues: CASSYSLGGGDGYTF.

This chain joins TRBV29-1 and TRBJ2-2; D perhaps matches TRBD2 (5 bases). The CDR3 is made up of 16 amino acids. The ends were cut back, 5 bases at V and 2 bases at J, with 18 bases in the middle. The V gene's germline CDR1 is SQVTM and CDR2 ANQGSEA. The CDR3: CSVRGKASQNTGELFF. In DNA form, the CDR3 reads TGCAGCGTTCGAGGGAAGGCTTCACAAAACACCGGGGAGCTGTTTTTT.

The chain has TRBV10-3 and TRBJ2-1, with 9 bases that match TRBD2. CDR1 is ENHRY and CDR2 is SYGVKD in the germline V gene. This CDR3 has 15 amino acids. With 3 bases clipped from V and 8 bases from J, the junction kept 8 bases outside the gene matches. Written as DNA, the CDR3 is TGTGCCATCAGTGATTTTGCGGGAGGGTCCGATGAGCAGTTCTTC. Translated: CAISDFAGGSDEQFF.

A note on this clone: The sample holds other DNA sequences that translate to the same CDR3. In nucleotides, the CDR3 is TGCGCCAGCAGCCAAGCAGGAACGGGGGGAAACACCATATATTTT. It specifies CASSQAGTGGNTIYF. The V and J genes are TRBV4-1 and TRBJ1-3; D not certain. V was shortened by 1 base and J by 4 bases, with 11 bases between the two germline ends. Germline V gives CDR1 MGHRA, CDR2 YSYEKL. This CDR3 spans 15 amino acids.